This T cell receptor (beta chain) originates from a study of OX40 agonist ivuxolimab in advanced cancers. In the study overall: Prior checkpoint blockade (anti-PD-1, anti-PD-L1 or anti-CTLA-4) was permitted; approximately 44% had it. Findings and limits, study-wide: At 0.1 to 3.0 mg/kg and by week 6, CD4+ and CD8+ T cells in the blood had expanded clonally. Certain nonresponders additionally had low normalized T-cell clonal expansion.

About this clone itself: As yet, its antigen is unknown.

The table came from immunoSEQ multiplex PCR; TCRdb's copy has only in-frame clones and leaves some out. This sample has under 90,000 clones, with 75% to 90% found just once. J lost 12 bases, V lost 0 bases, and 11 bases had no gene match. The length of the CDR3 is 14 residues. CDR1 is SGHRS, CDR2 YFSETQ, per germline. The receptor comes from an adult with an advanced solid tumor such as melanoma, head and neck, liver or kidney cancer. Sequences were derived from CD4+ or CD8+ T cells sorted from blood, sampled in a trial of the OX40 agonist ivuxolimab. This chain uses TRBV5-1 with TRBJ1-2; TRBD1 matches 7 bases. The CDR3 here is CASSLGAGGLGDTF. The CDR3 DNA reads TGCGCCAGCAGCTTGGGGGCAGGGGGACTGGGAGACACCTTC.